Each of the 9 T cell receptor beta chains below was sequenced from the same sample in a study of early T cells in non-severe SARS-CoV-2 infection. MiXCR was run by TCRdb on the 5' RACE reads, yielding one entry per CDR3 protein. The sample has around 92,000 distinct CDR3 sequences, roughly 9.6% seen once; the top ten hold about 5%. Sequencing input: whole blood. The origin of the receptors is an adult who was a healthcare worker with PCR-confirmed SARS-CoV-2 infection or an uninfected control (not recorded which).

Ten or more counts support this clonotype. This chain links TRBV29-1 with TRBJ2-1; 11 bases are shared with TRBD2. V dropped 4 bases and J dropped 7; count of bases not matched to a gene: 15. Germline-derived CDR1 and CDR2 are SQVTM and ANQGSEA. This CDR3 has 17 amino acids. The CDR3: CSVVRLAGPVAQNEQFF. The CDR3 bases are TGCAGCGTTGTCCGACTAGCGGGACCAGTGGCCCAGAATGAGCAGTTCTTC.

This clonotype was detected a few times. The rearrangement joins TRBV29-1 to TRBJ2-3, with a weak D call TRBD2 (6 bases). V lost 4 bases and J 1 base, leaving 15 bases between the germline ends. CDR1 and CDR2 (germline): SQVTM, ANQGSEA. This CDR3 has 15 amino acids. CDR3: CSVAKHGGRTDTQYF. Written as DNA, the CDR3 is TGCAGCGTTGCCAAACATGGAGGGCGCACAGATACGCAGTATTTT.

A few counts support this clonotype. The V call is TRBV3-1, the J call TRBJ1-6; D is undetermined. Deletions cut 5 bases from V and 9 bases from J, with 5 bases between. The CDR3 length is 11 residues. Per the germline V gene, CDR1 is LGHDT and CDR2 is YNNKEL (reference sequence). CDR3 region: CASSSGSPLHF. The CDR3 bases are TGTGCCAGCAGCTCGGGTTCACCCCTCCACTTT.

This clonotype has only a few counts. V gene TRBV4-1 combines with J gene TRBJ1-2; TRBD1 matches 7 bases. V lost 2 bases to trimming and J lost 3 bases; unmatched junction nucleotides: 6. In germline, CDR1 is MGHRA, CDR2 YSYEKL. This CDR3 has 15 amino acids. CDR3 protein: CASSQPPTGDYGYTF. The CDR3 DNA reads as TGCGCCAGCAGCCAACCCCCAACAGGGGACTATGGCTACACCTTC.

This clonotype has just a few counts. This chain uses TRBV25-1 with TRBJ2-3; 8 bases line up with TRBD2. Trimming removed 5 bases from V and 3 bases from J; junction bases left unmatched: 4. Germline V gives CDR1 MGHDK, CDR2 SYGVNS. The CDR3 spans 14 residues. The CDR3, as DNA: TGTGCCAGCAGTCAAGCGGGGGCGACAGATACGCAGTATTTT. Encoded protein: CASSQAGATDTQYF.

There are a few counts of this clonotype. The chain carries TRBV5-1 and TRBJ1-1; D gene uncertain. Germline CDR1 SGHRS, CDR2 YFSETQ. V was trimmed by 1 base and J by 1 base, leaving 14 bases between them. The CDR3 length is 16 residues. The CDR3 reads CASSLKGEVPNTEAFF. The CDR3 bases are TGCGCCAGCAGCTTGAAGGGTGAAGTCCCGAACACTGAAGCTTTCTTT.

In the case of this clonotype: A much larger clonotype is one base distant, so this may be a read error. This chain uses TRBV4-1 with TRBJ2-3; no definite D call. CDR1 and CDR2 from the germline V gene are MGHRA and YSYEKL. There are 12 residues in the CDR3. CDR3 coding DNA: TGCGCCAGCAGCCAAGCTTCCGATATGCAGTATTTT. Translating gives CASSQASDMQYF.

This clonotype was picked up many times. This chain links TRBV28 with TRBJ2-1; 13 nucleotides agree with TRBD2. The CDR3 consists of 15 residues. The V gene's germline CDR1 is MDHEN and CDR2 SYDVKM. Trimming removed 6 bases from V and 10 bases from J; junction bases left unmatched: 9. The CDR3: CASSRGLAGEKEQFF. The CDR3, as DNA: TGTGCCAGCAGCCGCGGACTAGCGGGAGAGAAGGAGCAGTTCTTC.

There are a few counts of this clonotype. V usage is TRBV3-1 and J usage is TRBJ2-7, with D unclear. Germline V gives CDR1 LGHDT, CDR2 YNNKEL (reference sequence). With 3 bases removed from V and 4 bases from J, the gap between germline ends came to 7 bases. This CDR3 region has 12 residues. Written as DNA, the CDR3 is TGTGCCAGCAGCCAGGAGAATTACGAGCAGTACTTC. As protein: CASSQENYEQYF.